Listed below are T cell receptor beta chains from one sample, sequenced in a study of OX40 agonist ivuxolimab in advanced cancers. Assay: immunoSEQ multiplex PCR; the TCRdb copy retains only in-frame clones and omits some. The sample contains roughly 880 clones, about 81% of which appear only once. Sample: CD4+ or CD8+ T cells sorted from blood, taken in a trial of the OX40 agonist ivuxolimab. The receptor source for this set is an adult with an advanced solid tumor such as melanoma, head and neck, liver or kidney cancer. The CDR3 runs from the conserved cysteine through the conserved F or W. Fields, in order: V gene, CDR3 protein.

>TRBV7-9
CASSLPYPPGQGFYNEQFF
>TRBV27
CASTGQTNSPLHF
>TRBV5-6
CASSLEGINTGELFF
>TRBV9
CASSQYWTVAGYTF
>TRBV5-6
CASSLSGREGEQYF
>TRBV5-6
CASSSGTGRSSYNSPLHF
>TRBV29-1
CSVVRLAEHPVTSYNEQFF
>TRBV10-3
CAISAGATGSSGNTIYF
>TRBV10-2
CASSDLSQTGQLPANTGELFF
>TRBV7-8
CASSPRGELFF
>TRBV6-5
CASSYSRLARHEQYF
>TRBV29-1
CSAGTGNNEQFF
>TRBV6-1
CASGSYEQYF
>TRBV9
CASSEYNEQFF
>TRBV19
CASKEFGGGDEQYF
>TRBV5-6
CASSAIAGAYEQYF
>TRBV27
CAAGTGATGELFF
>TRBV5-6
CASSLASRTGAFYEQYF
>TRBV7-6
CASSLGGGRAPYEQYF
>TRBV6-6
CASSYGRKSYEQYF
>TRBV5-6
CASSLDLVNTGELFF
>TRBV7-7
CASSLLINTGELFF
>TRBV15
CATSVREGVGNEQYF
>TRBV18
CASSPPAQSSTDTQYF
>TRBV5-1
CASSLVGGGDEQYF
>TRBV7-2
CASSLAQGAAEAFF
>TRBV6-5
CASSYAGGYEQYF
>TRBV4-1
CASSQHESTEAFF
>TRBV30
CAWSAGIEAFF
>TRBV15
CATSPSRTNSYEQYF